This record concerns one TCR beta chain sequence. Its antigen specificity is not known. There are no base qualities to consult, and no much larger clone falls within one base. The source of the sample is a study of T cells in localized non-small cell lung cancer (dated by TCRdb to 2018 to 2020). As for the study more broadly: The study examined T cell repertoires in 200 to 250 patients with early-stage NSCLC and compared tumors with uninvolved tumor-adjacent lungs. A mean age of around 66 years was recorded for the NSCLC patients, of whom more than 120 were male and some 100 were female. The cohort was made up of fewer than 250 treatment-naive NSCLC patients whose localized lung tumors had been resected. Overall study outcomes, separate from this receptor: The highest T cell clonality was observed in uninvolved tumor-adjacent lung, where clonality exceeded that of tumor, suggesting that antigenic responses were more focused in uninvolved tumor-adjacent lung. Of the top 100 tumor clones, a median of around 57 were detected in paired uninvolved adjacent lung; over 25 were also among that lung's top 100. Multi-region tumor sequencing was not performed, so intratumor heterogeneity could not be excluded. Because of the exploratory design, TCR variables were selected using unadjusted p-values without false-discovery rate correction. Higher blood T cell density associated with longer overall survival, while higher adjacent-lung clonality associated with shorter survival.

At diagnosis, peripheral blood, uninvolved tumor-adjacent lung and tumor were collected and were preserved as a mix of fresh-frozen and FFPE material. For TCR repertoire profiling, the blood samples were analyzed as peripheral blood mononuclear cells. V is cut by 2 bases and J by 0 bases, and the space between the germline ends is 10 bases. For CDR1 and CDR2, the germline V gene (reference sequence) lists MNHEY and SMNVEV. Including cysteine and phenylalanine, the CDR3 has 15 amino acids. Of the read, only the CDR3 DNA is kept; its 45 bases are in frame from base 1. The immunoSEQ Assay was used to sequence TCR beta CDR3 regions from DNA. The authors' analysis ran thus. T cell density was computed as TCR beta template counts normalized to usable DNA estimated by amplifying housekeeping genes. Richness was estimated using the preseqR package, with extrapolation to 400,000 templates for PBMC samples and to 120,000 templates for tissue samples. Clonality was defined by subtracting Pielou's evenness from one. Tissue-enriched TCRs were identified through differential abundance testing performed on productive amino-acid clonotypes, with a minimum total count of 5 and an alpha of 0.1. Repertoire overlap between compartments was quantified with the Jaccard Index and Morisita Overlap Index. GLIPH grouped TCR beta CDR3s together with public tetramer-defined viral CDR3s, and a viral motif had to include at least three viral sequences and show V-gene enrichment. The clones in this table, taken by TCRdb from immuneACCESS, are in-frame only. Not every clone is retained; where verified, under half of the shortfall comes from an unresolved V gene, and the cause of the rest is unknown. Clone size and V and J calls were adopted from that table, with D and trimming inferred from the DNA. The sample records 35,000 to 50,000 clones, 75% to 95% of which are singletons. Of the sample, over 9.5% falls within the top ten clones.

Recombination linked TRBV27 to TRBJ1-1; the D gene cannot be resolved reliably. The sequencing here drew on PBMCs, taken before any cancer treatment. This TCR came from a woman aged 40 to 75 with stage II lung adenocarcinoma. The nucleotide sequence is TGTGCCAGCAGTTTACTTTTTACGATGAACACTGAAGCTTTCTTT. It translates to CASSLLFTMNTEAFF.